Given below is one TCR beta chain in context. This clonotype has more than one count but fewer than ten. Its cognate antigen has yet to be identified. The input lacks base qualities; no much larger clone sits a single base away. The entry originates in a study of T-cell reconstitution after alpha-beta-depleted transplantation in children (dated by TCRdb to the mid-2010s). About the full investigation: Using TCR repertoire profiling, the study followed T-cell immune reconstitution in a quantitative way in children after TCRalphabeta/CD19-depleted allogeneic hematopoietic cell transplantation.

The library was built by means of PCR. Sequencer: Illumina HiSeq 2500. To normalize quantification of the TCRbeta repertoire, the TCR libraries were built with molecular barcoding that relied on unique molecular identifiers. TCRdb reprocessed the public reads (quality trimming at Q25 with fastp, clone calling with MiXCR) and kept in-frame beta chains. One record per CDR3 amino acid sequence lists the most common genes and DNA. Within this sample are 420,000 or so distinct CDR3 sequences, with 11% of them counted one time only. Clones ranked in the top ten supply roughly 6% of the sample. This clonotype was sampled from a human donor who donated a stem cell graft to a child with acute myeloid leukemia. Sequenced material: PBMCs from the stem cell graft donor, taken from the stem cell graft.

The nucleotides read TGTGCCAGCAGTCCAGGGACCCACCAGGTTAGCAATCAGCCCCAGCATTTT. Its translation is CASSPGTHQVSNQPQHF. This receptor chain uses TRBV12-3 or TRBV12-4 and TRBJ1-5; the best D guess is TRBD1, with 5 bases matching. The CDR3 holds 17 amino acids from the cysteine to the phenylalanine. Only the CDR3 part of the read is kept: 51 bases, read in frame from the first base. Trimming at the junction amounts to 5 bases on V and 0 bases on J, and the germline ends lie 17 bases apart.